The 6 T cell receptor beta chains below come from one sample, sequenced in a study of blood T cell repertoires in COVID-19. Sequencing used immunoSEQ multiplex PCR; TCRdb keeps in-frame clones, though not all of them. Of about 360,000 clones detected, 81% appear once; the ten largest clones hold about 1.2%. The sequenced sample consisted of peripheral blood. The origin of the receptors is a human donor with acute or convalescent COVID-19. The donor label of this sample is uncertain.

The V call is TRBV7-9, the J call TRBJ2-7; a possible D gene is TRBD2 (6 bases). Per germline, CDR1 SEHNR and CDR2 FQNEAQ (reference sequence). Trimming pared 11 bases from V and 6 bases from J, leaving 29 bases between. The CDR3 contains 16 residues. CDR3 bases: TGTGCCGTCCAGCTTGAGGGCGGGGAAAATTTGGCCGAGCAGTACTTC. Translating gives CAVQLEGGENLAEQYF.

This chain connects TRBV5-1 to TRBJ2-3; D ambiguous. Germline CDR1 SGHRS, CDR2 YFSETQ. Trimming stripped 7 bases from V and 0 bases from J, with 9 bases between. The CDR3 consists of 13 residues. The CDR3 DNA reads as TGCGCCAGCCAACTGTCTAGCACAGATACGCAGTATTTT. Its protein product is CASQLSSTDTQYF.

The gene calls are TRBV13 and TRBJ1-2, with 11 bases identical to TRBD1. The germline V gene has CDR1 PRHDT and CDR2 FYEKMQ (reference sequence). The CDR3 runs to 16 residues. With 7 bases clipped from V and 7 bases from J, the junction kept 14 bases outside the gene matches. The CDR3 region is CASTFGQGAKIPGYTF. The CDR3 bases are TGTGCCAGCACCTTCGGACAGGGGGCAAAAATTCCTGGCTACACCTTC.

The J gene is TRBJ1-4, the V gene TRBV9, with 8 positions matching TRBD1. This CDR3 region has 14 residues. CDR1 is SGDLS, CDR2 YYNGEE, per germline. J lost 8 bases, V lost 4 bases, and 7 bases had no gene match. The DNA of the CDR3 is TGTGCCAGCAGCACCACTGGACAGGGCGAAAAACTGTTTTTT. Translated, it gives CASSTTGQGEKLFF.

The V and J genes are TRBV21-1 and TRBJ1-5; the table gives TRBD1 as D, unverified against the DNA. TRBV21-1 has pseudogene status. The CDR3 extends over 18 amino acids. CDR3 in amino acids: CASSKGGTGYRNNQPQHF. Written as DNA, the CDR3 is TGTGCCAGCAGCAAGGGCGGGACAGGGTATCGTAACAATCAGCCCCAGCATTTT.

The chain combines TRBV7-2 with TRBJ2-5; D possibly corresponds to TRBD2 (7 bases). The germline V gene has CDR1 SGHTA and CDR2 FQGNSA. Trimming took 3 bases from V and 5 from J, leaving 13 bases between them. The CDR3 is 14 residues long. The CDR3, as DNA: TGTGCCAGCAGCTTGGGGGCTAGCGGTGAGACCCAGTACTTC. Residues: CASSLGASGETQYF.